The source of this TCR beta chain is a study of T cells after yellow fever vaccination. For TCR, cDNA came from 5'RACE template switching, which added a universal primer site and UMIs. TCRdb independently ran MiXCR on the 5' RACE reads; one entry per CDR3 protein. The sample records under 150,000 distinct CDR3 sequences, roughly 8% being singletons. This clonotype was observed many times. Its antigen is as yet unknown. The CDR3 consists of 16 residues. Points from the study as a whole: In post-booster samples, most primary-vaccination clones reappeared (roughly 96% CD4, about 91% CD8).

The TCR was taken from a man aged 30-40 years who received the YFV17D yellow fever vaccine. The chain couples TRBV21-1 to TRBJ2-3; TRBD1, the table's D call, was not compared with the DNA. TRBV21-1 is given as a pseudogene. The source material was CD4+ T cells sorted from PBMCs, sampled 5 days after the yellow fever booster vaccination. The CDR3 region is CASCSYRAAGTDTQYF. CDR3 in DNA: TGTGCCAGCTGCTCCTACAGGGCTGCTGGCACAGATACGCAGTATTTT.